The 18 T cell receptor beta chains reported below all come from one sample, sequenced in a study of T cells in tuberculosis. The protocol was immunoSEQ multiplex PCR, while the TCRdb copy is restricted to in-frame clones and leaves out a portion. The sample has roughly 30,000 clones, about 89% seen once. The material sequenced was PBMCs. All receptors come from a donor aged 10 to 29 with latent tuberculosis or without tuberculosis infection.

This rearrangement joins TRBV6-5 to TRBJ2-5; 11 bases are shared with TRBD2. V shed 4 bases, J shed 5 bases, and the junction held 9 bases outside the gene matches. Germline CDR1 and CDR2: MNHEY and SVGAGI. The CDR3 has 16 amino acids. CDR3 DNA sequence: TGTGCCAGCAGTTCCCGGCGACTAGCGGGGAATGAGACCCAGTACTTC. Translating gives CASSSRRLAGNETQYF.

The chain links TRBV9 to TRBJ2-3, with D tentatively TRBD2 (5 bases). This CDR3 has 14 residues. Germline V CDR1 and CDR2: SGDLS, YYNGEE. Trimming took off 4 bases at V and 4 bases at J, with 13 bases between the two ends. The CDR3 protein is CASSLRASADTQYF. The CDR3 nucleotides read TGTGCCAGCAGCTTGAGGGCCAGCGCAGATACGCAGTATTTT.

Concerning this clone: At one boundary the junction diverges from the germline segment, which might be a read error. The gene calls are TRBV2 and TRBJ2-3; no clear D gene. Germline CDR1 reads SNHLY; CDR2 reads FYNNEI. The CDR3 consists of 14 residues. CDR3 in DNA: TGTGCCAGCAGTCAAGCAGCGAGCACAGATACGCAGTATTTT. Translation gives CASSQAASTDTQYF. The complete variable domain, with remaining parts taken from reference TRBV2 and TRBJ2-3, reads EPEVTQTPSHQVTQMGQEVILRCVPISNHLYFYWYRQILGQKVEFLVSFYNNEISEKSEIFDDQFSVERPDGSNFTLKIRSTKLEDSAMYFCASSQAASTDTQYFGPGTRLTVL.

CDR3: CASSQDLPGRSEKAFF. CDR3 bases: TGCGCCAGCAGCCAAGATCTTCCGGGGAGGTCGGAAAAAGCTTTCTTT. This chain joins TRBV4-1 and TRBJ1-1, with D hard to call. V gave up 0 bases and J gave up 9 bases, with 20 bases separating them. Germline V gene lookup returns CDR1 MGHRA and CDR2 YSYEKL. This CDR3 has 16 amino acids.

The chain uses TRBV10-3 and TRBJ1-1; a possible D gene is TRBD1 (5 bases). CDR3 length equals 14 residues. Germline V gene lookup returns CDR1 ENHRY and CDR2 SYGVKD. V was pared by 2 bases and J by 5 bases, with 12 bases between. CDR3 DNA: TGTGCCATCAGTGAGGTTCAGGGAAGGACTGAAGCTTTCTTT. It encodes CAISEVQGRTEAFF.

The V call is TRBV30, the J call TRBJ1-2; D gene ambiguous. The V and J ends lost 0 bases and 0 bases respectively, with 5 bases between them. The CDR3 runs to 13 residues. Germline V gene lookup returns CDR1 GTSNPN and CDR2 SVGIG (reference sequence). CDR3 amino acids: CAWSVMSNYGYTF. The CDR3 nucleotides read TGTGCCTGGAGTGTTATGTCTAACTATGGCTACACCTTC. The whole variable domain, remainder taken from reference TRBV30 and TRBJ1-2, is SQTIHQWPATLVQPVGSPLSLECTVEGTSNPNLYWYRQAAGRGLQLLFYSVGIGQISSEVPQNLSASRPQDRQFILSSKKLLLSDSGFYLCAWSVMSNYGYTFGSGTRLTVV.

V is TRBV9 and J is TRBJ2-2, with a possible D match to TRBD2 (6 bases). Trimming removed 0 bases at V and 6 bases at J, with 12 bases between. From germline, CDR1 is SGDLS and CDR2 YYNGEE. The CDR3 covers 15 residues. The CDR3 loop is CASSVGAGGPGELFF. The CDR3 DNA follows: TGTGCCAGCAGCGTAGGGGCAGGAGGGCCCGGGGAGCTGTTTTTT.

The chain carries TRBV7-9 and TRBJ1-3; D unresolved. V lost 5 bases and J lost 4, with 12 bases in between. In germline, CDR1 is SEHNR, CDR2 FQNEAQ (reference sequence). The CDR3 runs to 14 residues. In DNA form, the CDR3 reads TGTGCCAGCAGCCGACACCGAATCGGAAACACCATATATTTT. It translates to CASSRHRIGNTIYF.

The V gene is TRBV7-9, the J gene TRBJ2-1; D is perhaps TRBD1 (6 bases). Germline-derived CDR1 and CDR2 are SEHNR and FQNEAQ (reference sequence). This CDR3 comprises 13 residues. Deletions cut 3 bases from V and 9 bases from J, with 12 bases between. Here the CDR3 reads CASSLDSLGEQFF. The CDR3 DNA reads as TGTGCCAGCAGCTTGGACAGTTTGGGTGAGCAGTTCTTC.

The CDR3 spells CASSPLRGGAGTDTQYF. CDR3 bases: TGTGCCAGCAGTCCACTACGGGGGGGGGCCGGGACAGATACGCAGTATTTT. The V gene is TRBV27, the J gene TRBJ2-3, with 8 bases aligning to TRBD2. Germline V gives CDR1 MNHEY, CDR2 SMNVEV (reference sequence). Trimming cost V 5 bases and J 3 bases; bases outside gene matches: 13. This CDR3 contains 17 residues.

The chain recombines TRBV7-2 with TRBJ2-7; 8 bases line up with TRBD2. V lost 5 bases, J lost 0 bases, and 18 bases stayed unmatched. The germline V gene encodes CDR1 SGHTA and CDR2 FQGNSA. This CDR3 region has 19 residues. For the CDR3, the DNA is TGTGCCAGCAGCGCCCTTTGGGATAGATCAGCGGGAGTCTCCTACGAGCAGTACTTC. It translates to CASSALWDRSAGVSYEQYF.

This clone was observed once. This CDR3 is CASSRVPGTSYEQYF. CDR3 nucleotide sequence: TGCGCCAGCAGCCGAGTTCCCGGGACTTCCTACGAGCAGTACTTC. V usage is TRBV4-1 and J usage is TRBJ2-7; a weak D match, TRBD2 (6 bases). This CDR3 is built from 15 residues. Germline V gene sequence: CDR1 MGHRA, CDR2 YSYEKL. The V gene lost 4 bases and the J gene lost 1 base, with 14 bases spanning the gap.

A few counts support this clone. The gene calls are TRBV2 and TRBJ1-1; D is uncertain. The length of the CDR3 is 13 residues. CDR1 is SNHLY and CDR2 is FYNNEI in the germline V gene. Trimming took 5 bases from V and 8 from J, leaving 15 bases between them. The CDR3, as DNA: TGTGCCAGCAGTCCACGGGGTCAACGGGAAGCTTTCTTT. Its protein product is CASSPRGQREAFF.

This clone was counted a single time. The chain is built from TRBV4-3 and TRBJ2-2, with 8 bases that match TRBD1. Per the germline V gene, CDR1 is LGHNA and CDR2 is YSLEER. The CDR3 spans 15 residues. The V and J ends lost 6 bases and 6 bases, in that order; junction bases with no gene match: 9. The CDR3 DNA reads TGCGCCAGCAGGACAGGGGCGCTTACTCCCGGGGAGCTGTTTTTT. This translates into CASRTGALTPGELFF.

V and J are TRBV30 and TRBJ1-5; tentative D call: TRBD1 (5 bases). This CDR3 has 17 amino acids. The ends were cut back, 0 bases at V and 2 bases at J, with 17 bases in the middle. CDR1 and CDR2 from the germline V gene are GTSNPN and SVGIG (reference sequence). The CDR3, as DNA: TGTGCCTGGAGTGTATGGAGGGACGGCTTTGGCAATCAGCCCCAGCATTTT. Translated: CAWSVWRDGFGNQPQHF.

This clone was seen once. CDR3 residues: CASSLVWAANYGYTF. The DNA for the CDR3 is TGTGCCAGCAGCTTAGTTTGGGCCGCTAACTATGGCTACACCTTC. The gene calls are TRBV7-9 and TRBJ1-2; no reliable D call. Germline CDR1 reads SEHNR; CDR2 reads FQNEAQ (reference sequence). V gave up 1 base and J gave up 0 bases, with 9 bases separating them. This CDR3 has 15 amino acids.

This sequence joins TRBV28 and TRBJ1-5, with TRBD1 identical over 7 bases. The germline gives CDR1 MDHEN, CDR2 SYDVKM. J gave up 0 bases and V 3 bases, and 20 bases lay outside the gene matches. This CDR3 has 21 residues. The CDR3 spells CASSLPLNRDRSPYSNQPQHF. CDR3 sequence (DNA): TGTGCCAGCAGTTTGCCCCTAAACCGGGACAGAAGCCCCTATAGCAATCAGCCCCAGCATTTT.

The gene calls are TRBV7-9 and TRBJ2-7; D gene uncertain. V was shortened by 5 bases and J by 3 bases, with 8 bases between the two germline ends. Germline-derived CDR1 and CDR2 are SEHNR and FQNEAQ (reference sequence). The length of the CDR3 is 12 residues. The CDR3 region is CASSLTGYEQYF. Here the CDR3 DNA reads TGTGCCAGCAGCCTAACTGGCTACGAGCAGTACTTC.